A single sample gave rise to the 21 T cell receptor beta chains below, sequenced in a study of blood T cell repertoires in COVID-19. Produced via immunoSEQ multiplex PCR; TCRdb's table is partial and in-frame only. The repertoire holds approximately 670,000 clones, 90% seen once, with around 0.3% in the top ten. The sample was peripheral blood. The receptors derive from a woman aged 18 to 35 with acute or convalescent COVID-19.

CDR3 sequence reads: CASRLAGATGELFF. In DNA, the CDR3 is TGCGCCAGCAGACTAGCGGGGGCAACCGGGGAGCTGTTTTTT. V and J are TRBV5-1 and TRBJ2-2; the match to TRBD2 covers 11 bases. Germline CDR1 reads SGHRS; CDR2 reads YFSETQ. The CDR3 totals 14 residues. V gave up 5 bases and J gave up 5 bases; unmatched junction bases: 2.

This chain links TRBV19 with TRBJ1-2; no clear D gene. CDR1 and CDR2 from the germline V gene are LNHDA and SQIVND (reference sequence). The CDR3 is made up of 14 amino acids. V lost 1 base, J lost 2 bases, and 8 bases lay in between. CDR3 in DNA: TGTGCCAGTAGTATAGTGGGAGGGAACTATGGCTACACCTTC. Translating gives CASSIVGGNYGYTF.

In this sample, this clone turned up once. V is TRBV14 and J is TRBJ1-1; no definite D call. This CDR3 has 12 amino acids. Looked up from germline, CDR1 is SGHDN and CDR2 is FVKESK. Trimming removed 6 bases at V and 2 bases at J, with 7 bases between. The CDR3 DNA follows: TGTGCCAGCAGTTTACAAAACACTGAAGCTTTCTTT. It encodes CASSLQNTEAFF.

The genes are TRBV30 and TRBJ1-1; 10 nucleotides line up with TRBD1. The CDR3 runs 13 residues. V trimming: 4 bases; J trimming: 7 bases; junction bases outside the gene matches: 6. Germline V gene data show CDR1 as GTSNPN and CDR2 as SVGIG (reference sequence). The CDR3 reads CAWTQTGGDEAFF. For the CDR3, the DNA is TGTGCCTGGACACAGACAGGGGGCGATGAAGCTTTCTTT.

The CDR3 sequence: CASSLGRVPYGYTF. The CDR3 nucleotides are TGTGCCAGCAGCTTGGGGAGGGTACCCTATGGCTACACCTTC. The chain recombines TRBV13 with TRBJ1-2, with D unresolved. Germline V gives CDR1 PRHDT, CDR2 FYEKMQ (reference sequence). V lost 3 bases to trimming and J lost 4 bases, with 12 bases between them. The length of the CDR3 is 14 residues.

The chain has TRBV12-5 and TRBJ1-3, with TRBD1 as a possible D gene (5 bases). The CDR3 length is 16 residues. Trimming left V 2 bases short and J 0 bases short, with 11 bases between. Germline V gene sequence: CDR1 LGHNT, CDR2 FRNRAP. CDR3 protein: CASGLTTGHSGNTIYF. Written as DNA, the CDR3 is TGTGCTAGTGGTTTGACAACAGGCCACTCTGGAAACACCATATATTTT.

The gene calls are TRBV27 and TRBJ1-2; unclear D gene. This CDR3 contains 18 residues. Trimming took off 4 bases at V and 7 bases at J, with 28 bases between the two ends. In germline, CDR1 is MNHEY, CDR2 SMNVEV (reference sequence). The CDR3 loop is CASSSWGWRATRRGGYTF. As DNA, the CDR3 is TGTGCCAGCAGTTCCTGGGGTTGGCGGGCCACTCGCCGGGGTGGCTACACCTTC.

The rearrangement links TRBV11-2 to TRBJ1-1; possible D gene TRBD1, 5 bases. Trimming shortened V by 5 bases and J by 10 bases, and 20 bases separated the two germline ends. This CDR3 comprises 14 residues. Germline values: CDR1 SGHAT, CDR2 FQNNGV. DNA for the CDR3: TGTGCCAGCAGCGCGCCGACCGCGCTTAGGGGAGCTTTCTTT. It encodes CASSAPTALRGAFF. The full variable domain, completed using reference TRBV11-2 and TRBJ1-1, is EAGVAQSPRYKIIEKRQSVAFWCNPISGHATLYWYQQILGQGPKLLIQFQNNGVVDDSQLPKDRFSAERLKGVDSTLKIQPAKLEDSAVYLCASSAPTALRGAFFGQGTRLTVV.

This sequence joins TRBV3-1 (or the pseudogene TRBV3-2) and TRBJ2-7; 9 bases map to TRBD2. There are 16 residues in the CDR3. V was clipped by 4 bases and J by 4 bases; unmatched bases: 11. From germline, CDR1 is LGHDT and CDR2 YNNKEL (reference sequence). The CDR3: CASSRGSGGAQYEQYF. DNA of the CDR3: TGTGCCAGCAGCCGGGGTAGCGGGGGCGCGCAGTACGAGCAGTACTTC.

This chain uses TRBV3-1 (or the pseudogene TRBV3-2) with TRBJ1-1; no reliable D call. Looked up from germline, CDR1 is LGHDT and CDR2 is YNNKEL (reference sequence). The V gene lost 5 bases and the J gene lost 1 base, with 5 bases spanning the gap. This CDR3 is 12 amino acids long. CDR3 DNA sequence: TGTGCCAGCAGCTTTAGGAACACTGAAGCTTTCTTT. Its translation is CASSFRNTEAFF.

CDR3 residues: CSVVEGINEQFF. DNA for the CDR3: TGCAGCGTTGTGGAGGGAATCAATGAGCAGTTCTTC. This rearrangement joins TRBV29-1 to TRBJ2-1, with D possibly TRBD2 on 6 matching bases. From germline, CDR1 is SQVTM and CDR2 ANQGSEA. This CDR3 region has 12 residues. Trimming took off 4 bases at V and 6 bases at J, with 10 bases between the two ends.

The rearrangement links TRBV29-1 to TRBJ2-3; 8 positions agree with TRBD2. Per germline, CDR1 SQVTM and CDR2 ANQGSEA. Trimming cost V 5 bases and J 2 bases; bases outside gene matches: 6. The CDR3 length is 14 residues. The CDR3 reads CSVSSGENTDTQYF. The CDR3 DNA reads as TGCAGCGTTAGTAGCGGGGAAAACACAGATACGCAGTATTTT.

The V call is TRBV6-2 or TRBV6-3, the J call TRBJ2-2; D perhaps matches TRBD2 (7 bases). This CDR3 contains 18 residues. CDR1 and CDR2 from the germline V gene are MNHEY and SVGEGT. The V gene lost 0 bases and the J gene lost 4 bases, with 18 bases spanning the gap. CDR3 protein: CASSYSPGASGSTGELFF. DNA for the CDR3: TGTGCCAGCAGTTACTCTCCGGGGGCTAGCGGAAGCACCGGGGAGCTGTTTTTT.

Only a few counts were recorded for this clone. The chain carries TRBV5-5 and TRBJ1-5, with D unclear. Trimming left V 0 bases short and J 5 bases short, with 15 bases between. Germline V gene lookup returns CDR1 SGHKS and CDR2 YYEKEE (reference sequence). This CDR3 is built from 16 residues. The CDR3 is CASSLVGGWSDQPQHF. DNA for the CDR3: TGTGCCAGCAGCTTGGTGGGAGGGTGGTCAGATCAGCCCCAGCATTTT.

The rearrangement uses TRBV13 and TRBJ2-1, with D unclear. Between the trimmed V and J ends, which lost 4 bases and 3 bases, there was a span of 4 bases. This CDR3 is built from 12 residues. Germline V gene lookup returns CDR1 PRHDT and CDR2 FYEKMQ (reference sequence). The CDR3, as DNA: TGTGCCAGCAGCTCCATCTACAATGAGCAGTTCTTC. Its translation is CASSSIYNEQFF.

The CDR3 nucleotides read TGCGCCAGCAGCCAAGCGAGGGACAGAGGCACTGAAGCTTTCTTT. Protein product: CASSQARDRGTEAFF. The rearrangement uses TRBV4-1 and TRBJ1-1; 7 bases fit TRBD1. CDR1 and CDR2 from the germline V gene are MGHRA and YSYEKL. V gave up 1 base and J gave up 4 bases; unmatched junction bases: 6. The CDR3 contains 15 residues.

The V call is TRBV19, the J call TRBJ1-2; D possibly corresponds to TRBD1 (5 bases). Trimming stripped 0 bases from V and 5 bases from J, with 13 bases between. The CDR3 has 15 amino acids. CDR1 and CDR2 (germline): LNHDA, SQIVND (reference sequence). The CDR3 DNA reads as TGTGCCAGTAGTATAGATTCGACAGCGAGTTATGGCTACACCTTC. This codes for CASSIDSTASYGYTF.

The genes are TRBV18 and TRBJ1-6; 8 bases are a match to TRBD1. J lost 6 bases, V lost 5 bases, and 6 bases had no gene match. The CDR3 has 15 amino acids. CDR1 and CDR2 (germline): KGHSH, LQKENI. This CDR3 is CASSEQGVVNSPLHF. The DNA of the CDR3 is TGTGCCAGCTCAGAACAGGGGGTCGTTAATTCACCCCTCCACTTT.

This clone has just one count. The CDR3, as DNA: TGTGCCAGCAGTTCTTCCGGGGGACGAATGAACACTGAAGCTTTCTTT. Encoded protein: CASSSSGGRMNTEAFF. V gene TRBV6-5 combines with J gene TRBJ1-1; tentative D call: TRBD1 (5 bases). The germline CDR1 and CDR2 sequences are MNHEY and SVGAGI. The CDR3 covers 16 residues. V lost 4 bases to trimming and J lost 0 bases, with 15 bases between them.

The chain combines TRBV6-5 with TRBJ1-1; D ambiguous. Trimming stripped 1 base from V and 4 bases from J, with 16 bases between. The CDR3 is 16 amino acids. Per germline, CDR1 MNHEY and CDR2 SVGAGI. The CDR3 is CASSYLASLGGTEAFF. The CDR3 DNA follows: TGTGCCAGCAGTTACTTGGCCAGCCTGGGAGGCACTGAAGCTTTCTTT.

This chain connects TRBV20-1 to TRBJ1-1; D gene unclear. Germline assignment: CDR1 DFQATT and CDR2 SNEGSKA (reference sequence). The CDR3 runs 11 residues. V shed 3 bases and J shed 7 bases, with 9 bases lying between them. CDR3: CSARQTLEAFF. The CDR3 DNA sequence: TGCAGTGCTAGGCAGACACTTGAAGCTTTCTTT.